This T cell receptor beta chain derives from a study of Ad26.COV2.S vaccination and SARS-CoV-2 variants. Across the study: Participants got Ad26.COV2.S intramuscularly, once or twice 56 days apart.

Concerning this clone: Its target is not known.

The treatment denotes: roughly 18 received Ad26.COV2.S at low or high dose, single or two shots; about five received placebo; per-sample allocation not given. At day 63 after the first vaccine or placebo injection, samples were drawn. General study results and limits: Reportedly, after vaccination the spike-specific CD8+ and CD4+ T cell responses displayed substantial breadth.

Produced via immunoSEQ multiplex PCR; TCRdb's table is partial and in-frame only. The sample records 300,000 to 400,000 clones, around nine tenths being singletons. The ends were cut back, 4 bases at V and 7 bases at J, with 16 bases in the middle. The CDR3 has 14 residues. Germline CDR1 MNHEY, CDR2 SVGAGI. The origin of this receptor is a person aged 18-60 years who received the Ad26.COV2.S COVID-19 vaccine or a placebo. The chain couples TRBV6-5 to TRBJ1-2; no definite D call. The sequencing here drew on peripheral blood, taken in a trial of Ad26.COV2.S vaccine versus placebo. The CDR3 region has the DNA TGTGCCAGCAGTTCTCGGACCGTCCGAGGTGGCTACACCTTC. As protein: CASSSRTVRGGYTF.